This T cell receptor (beta chain) comes out of a study of OX40 agonist ivuxolimab in advanced cancers. About the research overall: Patients with hepatocellular carcinoma, melanoma, renal cell or head and neck cancer made up the dose-escalation patients.

The table lists this clone with a count of one. Blood was sampled at baseline, cycle 4 day 1, and cycle 7 day 1. Trimming cost V 3 bases and J 7 bases; bases outside gene matches: 4. CDR3 length equals 14 residues. The germline V gene has CDR1 SGHRS and CDR2 YFSETQ. Here immunoSEQ multiplex PCR was the method, and the copy in TCRdb shows in-frame clones only, minus some. This sample has some 14,000 clones, with approximately 87% found just once. The sequenced sample was CD4+ or CD8+ T cells sorted from blood, obtained in a trial of the OX40 agonist ivuxolimab. The V call is TRBV5-1, the J call TRBJ1-6; 7 nucleotides match TRBD1. The clonotype originates from an adult with an advanced solid tumor such as melanoma, head and neck, liver or kidney cancer. CDR3 nucleotides: TGCGCCAGCAGCTGGGGACAGACGAATTCACCCCTCCACTTT. Encoded protein: CASSWGQTNSPLHF.